A single sample is the source of the 24 T cell receptor beta chains below, sequenced in a study of radiotherapy plus CTLA-4 blockade in lung cancer. Only in-frame clones appear in the TCRdb table, and some are missing; sequencing was by immunoSEQ multiplex PCR. The data contain about 88,000 clones, around 72% of them singletons. The source was peripheral blood, collected from a patient treated with radiotherapy plus ipilimumab. Receptor source: a human donor with non-small cell lung cancer that progressed on radiotherapy plus ipilimumab.

CDR3 sequence reads: CASSQMNTEAFF. CDR3 sequence (DNA): TGTGCCAGCAGTCAAATGAACACTGAAGCTTTCTTT. The J gene is TRBJ1-1, the V gene TRBV6-5; D unclear. V was shortened by 5 bases and J by 0 bases, with 4 bases between the two germline ends. Germline CDR1 is MNHEY and CDR2 is SVGAGI. The CDR3 totals 12 residues.

This clone was seen only once. One junction end does not reproduce the germline sequence, and a read error may be involved. This chain joins TRBV7-7 and TRBJ2-3, with TRBD2 matching over 9 bases. Per the germline V gene, CDR1 is SSHAT and CDR2 is FNYEAQ (reference sequence). The CDR3 contains 15 residues. CDR3 loop: CASSPGTSRTDTQYF. CDR3 DNA sequence: TGTGCTAGCAGCCCCGGGACTAGCCGCACAGATACGCAGTATTTT.

CDR3 loop: CASSVTGPGHQPQHF. The CDR3, as DNA: TGTGCCAGCAGCGTGACAGGACCGGGTCATCAGCCCCAGCATTTT. The rearrangement links TRBV5-6 to TRBJ1-5; possible D gene TRBD1, 6 bases. This CDR3 is built from 15 residues. Germline-derived CDR1 and CDR2 are SGHDT and YYEEEE. V dropped 4 bases and J dropped 5 bases, with 16 bases sitting between them.

V usage is TRBV5-6 and J usage is TRBJ2-7; D is possibly TRBD2 (5 bases). The V end was cut by 2 bases, the J end by 6 bases, with 9 bases between. The length of the CDR3 is 12 residues. Germline CDR1 SGHDT, CDR2 YYEEEE. CDR3 region: CASSFGVSEQYF. DNA for the CDR3: TGTGCCAGCAGCTTCGGGGTAAGCGAGCAGTACTTC.

The chain combines TRBV6-4 with TRBJ2-1; tentative D call: TRBD1 (5 bases). CDR1 is MRHNA and CDR2 is SNTAGT in the germline V gene. V lost 5 bases, J lost 4 bases, and 15 bases lay in between. The CDR3 consists of 15 residues. The CDR3 protein is CASSFLGVPYNEQFF. CDR3 sequence (DNA): TGTGCCAGCAGTTTCCTAGGGGTCCCTTACAATGAGCAGTTCTTC.

This clone was seen a handful of times. This rearrangement joins TRBV5-1 to TRBJ2-3; D may be TRBD2 (5 bases). Looked up from germline, CDR1 is SGHRS and CDR2 is YFSETQ. V lost 2 bases, J lost 2 bases, and 9 bases lay in between. This CDR3 is 14 amino acids long. CDR3 sequence reads: CASSLSGNTDTQYF. Written as DNA, the CDR3 is TGCGCCAGCAGCTTATCCGGGAACACAGATACGCAGTATTTT.

The V gene is TRBV5-4, the J gene TRBJ2-7; 9 nucleotides agree with TRBD1. V lost 0 bases, J lost 7 bases, and 8 bases stayed unmatched. The CDR3 has 15 amino acids. Per the germline V gene, CDR1 is SGHNT and CDR2 is YYREEE (reference sequence). The CDR3 region is CASSLEETGGWEQYF. Written as DNA, the CDR3 is TGTGCCAGCAGCTTGGAGGAGACAGGGGGTTGGGAGCAGTACTTC. Based on the CDR3 plus reference TRBV5-4 and TRBJ2-7, the full variable domain is ETGVTQSPTHLIKTRGQQVTLRCSSQSGHNTVSWYQQALGQGPQFIFQYYREEENGRGNFPPRFSGLQFPNYSSELNVNALELDDSALYLCASSLEETGGWEQYFGPGTRLTVT.

The chain couples TRBV6-1 to TRBJ2-5, with D possibly TRBD2 on 7 matching bases. The V gene's germline CDR1 is MNHNS and CDR2 SASEGT. CDR3 size: 14 residues. Between the trimmed V and J ends, which lost 1 base and 6 bases, there was a span of 12 bases. In DNA form, the CDR3 reads TGTGCCAGCAGTGAAGGGGGGGGCGTAAAGACCCAGTACTTC. The encoded protein is CASSEGGGVKTQYF.

The V gene is TRBV27, the J gene TRBJ1-1; D is possibly TRBD1 (6 bases). V lost 2 bases and J lost 3, with 7 bases in between. From germline, CDR1 is MNHEY and CDR2 SMNVEV (reference sequence). The CDR3 runs to 13 residues. The DNA of the CDR3 is TGTGCCAGCAGTTTAAAGGGGGACACTGAAGCTTTCTTT. Protein sequence: CASSLKGDTEAFF.

The chain combines TRBV9 with TRBJ2-5; TRBD1 is a possible D gene (6 bases). Germline V CDR1 and CDR2: SGDLS, YYNGEE. The CDR3 covers 14 residues. Trimming removed 4 bases from V and 0 bases from J, with 10 bases in between. This chain's CDR3 is CASSLQGNQETQYF. The CDR3 DNA follows: TGTGCCAGCAGCCTACAGGGTAACCAAGAGACCCAGTACTTC.

The chain joins TRBV4-3 to TRBJ2-7; TRBD2 is a possible D gene (5 bases). The V end was cut by 1 base, the J end by 3 bases, with 16 bases between. Germline V CDR1 and CDR2: LGHNA, YSLEER. This CDR3 region has 16 residues. CDR3 bases: TGCGCCAGCAGCCAAGGGTTATCGAGGGTGGGCTACGAGCAGTACTTC. This translates into CASSQGLSRVGYEQYF.

The V gene is TRBV28, the J gene TRBJ2-7, with TRBD2 as a possible D gene (5 bases). The CDR3 has 14 amino acids. Deletions cut 5 bases from V and 2 bases from J, with 13 bases between. Germline V gives CDR1 MDHEN, CDR2 SYDVKM. This CDR3 is CASSDSVITYEQYF. The CDR3 coding sequence is TGTGCCAGCAGTGATAGCGTTATAACCTACGAGCAGTACTTC.

The gene calls are TRBV7-2 and TRBJ1-4; no reliable D call. The CDR3 is 14 residues long. Germline values: CDR1 SGHTA, CDR2 FQGNSA. Between the trimmed V and J ends, which lost 1 base and 5 bases, there was a span of 8 bases. CDR3 sequence: CASSLGTENEKLFF. The CDR3 region has the DNA TGTGCCAGCAGCTTAGGAACCGAGAATGAAAAACTGTTTTTT.

The J gene is TRBJ2-5, the V gene TRBV15; D unresolved. This CDR3 region has 14 residues. The V and J ends lost 1 base and 1 base respectively, with 7 bases between them. CDR1 is LNHNV, CDR2 YYDKDF, per germline (reference sequence). This CDR3 reads CATSRGAVQETQYF. CDR3 coding DNA: TGTGCCACCAGCAGAGGGGCAGTCCAAGAGACCCAGTACTTC.

The chain has TRBV18 and TRBJ1-3, with 7 bases lining up with TRBD1. In germline, CDR1 is KGHSH, CDR2 LQKENI. With V trimmed by 7 bases and J by 0 bases, 12 bases remained unmatched. The length of the CDR3 is 17 residues. CDR3 loop: CASCYETGNPSGNTIYF. Here the CDR3 DNA reads TGTGCCAGCTGTTACGAGACAGGGAACCCCTCTGGAAACACCATATATTTT.

This clone was detected once. This chain uses TRBV18 with TRBJ2-5, with 7 bases aligning to TRBD1. The length of the CDR3 is 15 residues. CDR1 is KGHSH and CDR2 is LQKENI in the germline V gene. The V gene end was trimmed by 1 base and the J gene end by 1 base; junction bases not matched to a gene: 3. DNA of the CDR3: TGTGCCAGCTCACCACGTACAGGGGTCCAAGAGACCCAGTACTTC. Translating it yields CASSPRTGVQETQYF.

The chain is built from TRBV15 and TRBJ2-5, with TRBD1 identical over 7 bases. Unmatched junction bases numbered 10, after V lost 0 bases and J lost 6 bases. Germline V gene sequence: CDR1 LNHNV, CDR2 YYDKDF (reference sequence). There are 16 residues in the CDR3. In nucleotides, the CDR3 is TGTGCCACCAGCAGAGATAATCCGGCAGGGGGAAAGACCCAGTACTTC. Translating it yields CATSRDNPAGGKTQYF. Complete variable domain (other parts from reference TRBV15 and TRBJ2-5): DAMVIQNPRYQVTQFGKPVTLSCSQTLNHNVMYWYQQKSSQAPKLLFHYYDKDFNNEADTPDNFQSRRPNTSFCFLDIRSPGLGDTAMYLCATSRDNPAGGKTQYFGPGTRLLVL.

The genes are TRBV28 and TRBJ2-7, with 10 bases aligning to TRBD2. Losses at the gene ends were 4 bases for V and 0 bases for J; bases not matched to a gene: 3. The CDR3 sequence is 15 residues long. The germline V gene has CDR1 MDHEN and CDR2 SYDVKM. The CDR3 spells CASSSASGGSYEQYF. The CDR3 nucleotides are TGTGCCAGCAGTTCGGCTAGCGGGGGCTCCTACGAGCAGTACTTC.

This clone was recorded a few times. This chain links TRBV29-1 with TRBJ1-1; TRBD1 matches at 8 bases. V shed 7 bases, J shed 4 bases, and the junction held 17 bases outside the gene matches. Germline assignment: CDR1 SQVTM and CDR2 ANQGSEA. This CDR3 comprises 16 residues. This CDR3 reads CSDPCPTGARVTEAFF. The CDR3 DNA follows: TGCAGCGATCCGTGCCCGACAGGGGCTAGAGTCACTGAAGCTTTCTTT.

The chain combines TRBV9 with TRBJ1-4, with 9 bases fitting TRBD1. The CDR3 contains 16 residues. The trim removed 4 bases at V and 0 bases at J, leaving 4 bases unmatched. Germline V gene data show CDR1 as SGDLS and CDR2 as YYNGEE. This CDR3 reads CASSRGQGATNEKLFF. The CDR3, as DNA: TGTGCCAGCAGCAGGGGACAGGGAGCAACTAATGAAAAACTGTTTTTT.

For this clone: The same CDR3 arises from other DNA sequences in this sample as well. The chain carries TRBV6-1 and TRBJ2-7; 8 nucleotides align to TRBD2. Germline loops: CDR1 MNHNS, CDR2 SASEGT. V shed 4 bases, J shed 2 bases, and the junction held 4 bases outside the gene matches. The CDR3 totals 14 residues. CDR3 loop: CASSGLARPYEQYF. DNA for the CDR3: TGTGCCAGCAGTGGACTAGCGCGACCCTACGAGCAGTACTTC.

V is TRBV4-3 and J is TRBJ2-5; tentatively, D is TRBD1 (5 bases). The CDR3 length is 15 residues. Germline V gene lookup returns CDR1 LGHNA and CDR2 YSLEER. Trimming stripped 1 base from V and 2 bases from J, with 11 bases between. CDR3 DNA sequence: TGCGCCAGCAGCCAAGTAGGGGCCCATCAAGAGACCCAGTACTTC. Its translation is CASSQVGAHQETQYF.

This clone was counted between two and nine times. V gene TRBV5-1 combines with J gene TRBJ1-1; weak D call: TRBD1 (5 bases). Germline CDR1 reads SGHRS; CDR2 reads YFSETQ. V lost 9 bases to trimming and J lost 5 bases, with 14 bases between them. This CDR3 comprises 12 residues. The CDR3 is CATRGARTEAFF. For the CDR3, the DNA is TGCGCCACCCGAGGGGCGCGAACTGAAGCTTTCTTT.

This clone occurred a few times. This chain joins TRBV5-4 and TRBJ2-2; 8 nucleotides line up with TRBD1. This CDR3 comprises 16 residues. Germline V gene lookup returns CDR1 SGHNT and CDR2 YYREEE (reference sequence). V dropped 1 base and J dropped 1; count of bases not matched to a gene: 3. Here the CDR3 reads CASSLSGQGNTGELFF. In nucleotides, the CDR3 is TGTGCCAGCAGCTTGTCAGGACAGGGGAACACCGGGGAGCTGTTTTTT.